The source of this T cell receptor (beta chain) is a study of Ad26.COV2.S vaccination and SARS-CoV-2 variants. Regarding the study as a whole: Those who received the vaccine showed greater spike-specific TCR breadth than those given placebo.

Assay: immunoSEQ multiplex PCR; the TCRdb copy retains only in-frame clones and omits some. The sample lists 380,000 or so clones, under 90% occurring once. Specified treatment: some 19 received Ad26.COV2.S at low or high dose, single or two shots; 5 received placebo; per-sample allocation not given. Following the first vaccine or placebo injection, samples were taken on day 63. An Ad26 vector that expressed Wuhan-strain SARS-CoV-2 spike constituted the vaccine. CDR1 is MNHEY, CDR2 SVGAGI, per germline. The length of the CDR3 is 15 residues. J was trimmed by 10 bases and V by 2 bases; bases with no gene match: 6. With respect to this clone: Antigen specificity is unknown.

The sequence was collected from a person aged 18-60 years who received the Ad26.COV2.S COVID-19 vaccine or a placebo. The rearrangement joins TRBV6-5 to TRBJ1-6; 9 positions match TRBD1. Material: peripheral blood, obtained in a trial of Ad26.COV2.S vaccine versus placebo. CDR3 sequence reads: CASSYGDREGSPLHF. The CDR3 nucleotides are TGTGCCAGCAGTTACGGGGACAGGGAGGGATCACCCCTCCACTTT.